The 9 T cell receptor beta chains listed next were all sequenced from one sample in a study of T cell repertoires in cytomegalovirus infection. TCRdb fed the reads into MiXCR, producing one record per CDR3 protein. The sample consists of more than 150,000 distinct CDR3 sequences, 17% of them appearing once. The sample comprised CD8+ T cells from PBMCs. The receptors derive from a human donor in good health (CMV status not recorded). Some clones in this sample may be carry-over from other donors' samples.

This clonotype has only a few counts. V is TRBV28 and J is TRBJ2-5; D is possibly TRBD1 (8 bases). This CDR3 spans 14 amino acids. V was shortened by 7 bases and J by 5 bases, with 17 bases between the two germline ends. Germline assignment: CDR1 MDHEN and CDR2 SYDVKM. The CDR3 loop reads CASTLRGRGETQYF. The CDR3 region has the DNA TGTGCCAGCACCCTCAGGGGGCGGGGGGAGACCCAGTACTTC.

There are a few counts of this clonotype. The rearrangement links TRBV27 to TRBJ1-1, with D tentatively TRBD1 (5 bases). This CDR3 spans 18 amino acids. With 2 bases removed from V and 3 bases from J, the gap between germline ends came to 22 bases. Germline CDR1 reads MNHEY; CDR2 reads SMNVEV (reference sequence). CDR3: CASSLDSPRVWTDTEAFF. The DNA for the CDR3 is TGTGCCAGCAGTTTAGACAGCCCAAGGGTTTGGACGGACACTGAAGCTTTCTTT.

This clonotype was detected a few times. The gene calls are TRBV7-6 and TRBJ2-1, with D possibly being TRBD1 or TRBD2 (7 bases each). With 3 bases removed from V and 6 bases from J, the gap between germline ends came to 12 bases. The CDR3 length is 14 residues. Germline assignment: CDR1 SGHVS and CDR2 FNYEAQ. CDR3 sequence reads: CASSFQGEGNEQFF. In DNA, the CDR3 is TGTGCCAGCAGCTTCCAGGGGGAGGGCAATGAGCAGTTCTTC. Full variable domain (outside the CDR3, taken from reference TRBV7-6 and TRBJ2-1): GAGVSQSPRYKVTKRGQDVALRCDPISGHVSLYWYRQALGQGPEFLTYFNYEAQQDKSGLPNDRFSAERPEGSISTLTIQRTEQRDSAMYRCASSFQGEGNEQFFGPGTRLTVL.

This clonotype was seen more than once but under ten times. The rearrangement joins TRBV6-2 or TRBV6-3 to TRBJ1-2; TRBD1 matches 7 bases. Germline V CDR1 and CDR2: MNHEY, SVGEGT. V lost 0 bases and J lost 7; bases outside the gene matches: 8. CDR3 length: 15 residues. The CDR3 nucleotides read TGTGCCAGCAGTTACTCGGACGGGACAGCATTTGGCTACACCTTC. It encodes CASSYSDGTAFGYTF.

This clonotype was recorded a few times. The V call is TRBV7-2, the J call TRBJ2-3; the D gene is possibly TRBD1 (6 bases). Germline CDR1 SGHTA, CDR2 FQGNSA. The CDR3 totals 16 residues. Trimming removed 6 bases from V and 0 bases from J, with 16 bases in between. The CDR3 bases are TGTGCCAGCAGACCGTCGACAGGACTTAGCACAGATACGCAGTATTTT. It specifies CASRPSTGLSTDTQYF.

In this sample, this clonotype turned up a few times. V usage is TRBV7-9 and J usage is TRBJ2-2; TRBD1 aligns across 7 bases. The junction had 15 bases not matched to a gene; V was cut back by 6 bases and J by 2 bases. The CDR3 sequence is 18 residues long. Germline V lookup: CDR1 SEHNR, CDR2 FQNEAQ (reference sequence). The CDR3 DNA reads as TGTGCCAGCAGTCTTCCGGGACAGAGGGGGCCAAACACCGGGGAGCTGTTTTTT. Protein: CASSLPGQRGPNTGELFF.

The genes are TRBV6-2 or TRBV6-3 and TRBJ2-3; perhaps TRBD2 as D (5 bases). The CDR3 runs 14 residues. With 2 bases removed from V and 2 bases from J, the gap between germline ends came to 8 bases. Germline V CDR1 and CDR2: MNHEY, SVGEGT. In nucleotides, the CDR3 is TGTGCCAGCAGTTACGCGGGCTACACAGATACGCAGTATTTT. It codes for CASSYAGYTDTQYF.

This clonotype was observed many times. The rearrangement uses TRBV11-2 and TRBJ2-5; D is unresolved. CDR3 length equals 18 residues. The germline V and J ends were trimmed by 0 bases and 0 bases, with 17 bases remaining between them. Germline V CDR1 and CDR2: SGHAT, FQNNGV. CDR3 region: CASSLDRQRTMYQETQYF. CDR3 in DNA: TGTGCCAGCAGCTTAGATAGGCAGAGGACCATGTACCAAGAGACCCAGTACTTC.

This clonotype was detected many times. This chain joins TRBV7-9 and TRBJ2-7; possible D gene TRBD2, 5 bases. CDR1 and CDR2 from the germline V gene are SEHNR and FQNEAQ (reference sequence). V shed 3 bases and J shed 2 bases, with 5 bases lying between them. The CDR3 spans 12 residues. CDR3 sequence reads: CASSFGAYEQYF. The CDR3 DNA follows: TGTGCCAGCAGCTTCGGGGCCTACGAGCAGTACTTC.